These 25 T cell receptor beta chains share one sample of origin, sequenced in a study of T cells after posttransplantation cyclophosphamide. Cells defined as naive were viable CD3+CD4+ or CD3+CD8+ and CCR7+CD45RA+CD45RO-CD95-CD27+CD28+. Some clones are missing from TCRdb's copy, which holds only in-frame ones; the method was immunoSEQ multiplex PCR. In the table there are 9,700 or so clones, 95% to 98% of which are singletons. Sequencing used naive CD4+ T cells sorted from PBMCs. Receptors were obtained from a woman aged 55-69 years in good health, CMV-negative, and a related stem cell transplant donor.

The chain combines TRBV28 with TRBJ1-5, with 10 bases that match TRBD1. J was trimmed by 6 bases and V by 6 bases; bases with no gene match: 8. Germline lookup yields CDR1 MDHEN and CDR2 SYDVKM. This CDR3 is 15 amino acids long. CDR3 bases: TGTGCCAGCAGCCTCGACAGGGGGCAACGTCAGCCCCAGCATTTT. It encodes CASSLDRGQRQPQHF.

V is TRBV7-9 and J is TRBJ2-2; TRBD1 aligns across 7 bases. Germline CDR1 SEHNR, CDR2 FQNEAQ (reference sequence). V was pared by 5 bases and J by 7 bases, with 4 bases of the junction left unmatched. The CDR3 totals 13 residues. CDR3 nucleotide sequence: TGTGCCAGCAGCCCGACAGGGATCGGGGAGCTGTTTTTT. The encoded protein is CASSPTGIGELFF.

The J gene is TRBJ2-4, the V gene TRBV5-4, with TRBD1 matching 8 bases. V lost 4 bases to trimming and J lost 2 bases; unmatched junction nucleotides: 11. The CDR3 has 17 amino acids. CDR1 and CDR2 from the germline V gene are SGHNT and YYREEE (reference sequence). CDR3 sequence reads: CASSPNTGGISKNIQYF. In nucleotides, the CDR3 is TGTGCCAGCAGCCCCAATACAGGGGGGATATCCAAAAACATTCAGTACTTC. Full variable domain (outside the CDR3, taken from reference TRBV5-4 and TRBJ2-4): ETGVTQSPTHLIKTRGQQVTLRCSSQSGHNTVSWYQQALGQGPQFIFQYYREEENGRGNFPPRFSGLQFPNYSSELNVNALELDDSALYLCASSPNTGGISKNIQYFGAGTRLSVL.

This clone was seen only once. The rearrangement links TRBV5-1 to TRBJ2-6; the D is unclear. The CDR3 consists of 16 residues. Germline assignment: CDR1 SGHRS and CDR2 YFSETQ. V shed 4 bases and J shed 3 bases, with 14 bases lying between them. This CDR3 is CASSRLILGGANVLTF. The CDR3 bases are TGCGCCAGCAGCCGCCTCATTCTAGGTGGGGCCAACGTCCTGACTTTC.

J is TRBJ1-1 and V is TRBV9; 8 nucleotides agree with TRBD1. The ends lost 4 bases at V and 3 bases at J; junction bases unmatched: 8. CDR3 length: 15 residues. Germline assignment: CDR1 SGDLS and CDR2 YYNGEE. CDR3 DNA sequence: TGTGCCAGCAGCCCGACAGGGGTATTCGACACTGAAGCTTTCTTT. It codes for CASSPTGVFDTEAFF.

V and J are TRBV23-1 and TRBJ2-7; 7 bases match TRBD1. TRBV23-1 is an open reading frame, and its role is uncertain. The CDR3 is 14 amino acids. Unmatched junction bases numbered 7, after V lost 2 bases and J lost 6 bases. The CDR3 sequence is CASSQPTGMGEQYV. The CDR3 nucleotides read TGCGCCAGCAGTCAACCGACAGGGATGGGCGAGCAGTACGTC.

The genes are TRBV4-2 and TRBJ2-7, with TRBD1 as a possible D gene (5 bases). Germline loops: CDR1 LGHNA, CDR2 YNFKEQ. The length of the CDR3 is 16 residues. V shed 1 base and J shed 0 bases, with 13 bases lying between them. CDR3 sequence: CASSQGATQGSYEQYF. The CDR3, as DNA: TGTGCCAGCAGCCAAGGGGCGACTCAGGGCTCCTACGAGCAGTACTTC.

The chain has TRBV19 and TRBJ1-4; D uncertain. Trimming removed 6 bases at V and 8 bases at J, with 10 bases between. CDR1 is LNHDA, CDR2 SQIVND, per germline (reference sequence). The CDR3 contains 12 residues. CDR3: CASRPFGEKLFF. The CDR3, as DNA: TGTGCCAGTAGACCTTTCGGGGAAAAACTGTTTTTT. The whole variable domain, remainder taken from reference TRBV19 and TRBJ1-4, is DGGITQSPKYLFRKEGQNVTLSCEQNLNHDAMYWYRQDPGQGLRLIYYSQIVNDFQKGDIAEGYSVSREKKESFPLTVTSAQKNPTAFYLCASRPFGEKLFFGSGTQLSVL.

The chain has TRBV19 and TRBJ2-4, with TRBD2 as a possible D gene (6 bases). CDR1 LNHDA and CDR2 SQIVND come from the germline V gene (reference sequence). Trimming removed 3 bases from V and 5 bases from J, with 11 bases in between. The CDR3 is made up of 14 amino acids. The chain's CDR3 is CASSIWRAENIQYF. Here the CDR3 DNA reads TGTGCCAGTAGTATTTGGAGGGCGGAAAACATTCAGTACTTC.

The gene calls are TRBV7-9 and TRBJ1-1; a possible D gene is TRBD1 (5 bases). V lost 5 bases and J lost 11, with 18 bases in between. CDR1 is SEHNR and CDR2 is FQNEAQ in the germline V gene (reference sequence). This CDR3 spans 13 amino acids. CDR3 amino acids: CASSRGGGVWAFF. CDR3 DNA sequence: TGTGCCAGCAGCCGGGGGGGAGGGGTTTGGGCTTTCTTT.

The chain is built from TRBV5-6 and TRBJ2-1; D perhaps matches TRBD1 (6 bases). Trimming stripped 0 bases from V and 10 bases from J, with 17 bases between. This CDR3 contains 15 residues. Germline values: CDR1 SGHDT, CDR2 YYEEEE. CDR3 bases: TGTGCCAGCAGCTTGGTTGGATCAGGGGCGCGGGAGCAGTTCTTC. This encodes CASSLVGSGAREQFF. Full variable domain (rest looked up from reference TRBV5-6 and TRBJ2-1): DAGVTQSPTHLIKTRGQQVTLRCSPKSGHDTVSWYQQALGQGPQFIFQYYEEEERQRGNFPDRFSGHQFPNYSSELNVNALLLGDSALYLCASSLVGSGAREQFFGPGTRLTVL.

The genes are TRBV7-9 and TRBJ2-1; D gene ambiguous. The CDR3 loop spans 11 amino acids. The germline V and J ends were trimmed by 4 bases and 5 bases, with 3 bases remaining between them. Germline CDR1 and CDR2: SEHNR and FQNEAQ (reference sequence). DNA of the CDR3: TGTGCCAGCAGCTCAAACAATGAGCAGTTCTTC. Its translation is CASSSNNEQFF.

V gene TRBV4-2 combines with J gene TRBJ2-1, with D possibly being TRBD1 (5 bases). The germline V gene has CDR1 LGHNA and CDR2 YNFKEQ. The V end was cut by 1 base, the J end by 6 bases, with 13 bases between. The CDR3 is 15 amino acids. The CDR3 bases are TGTGCCAGCAGCCAAGCCATGGACACCTTCAATGAGCAGTTCTTC. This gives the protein CASSQAMDTFNEQFF.

CDR3 bases: TGCGCCAGCAGCGCCCGACAGGGGTCCGAGCAGTACTTC. It encodes CASSARQGSEQYF. The J gene is TRBJ2-7, the V gene TRBV5-1, with TRBD1 identical over 8 bases. With V trimmed by 4 bases and J by 6 bases, 6 bases remained unmatched. Germline loops: CDR1 SGHRS, CDR2 YFSETQ. The CDR3 contains 13 residues.

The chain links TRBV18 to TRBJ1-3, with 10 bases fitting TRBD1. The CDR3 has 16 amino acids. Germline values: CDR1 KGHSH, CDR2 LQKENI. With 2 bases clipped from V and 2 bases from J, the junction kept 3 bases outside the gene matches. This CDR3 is CASSPSGTGAGNTIYF. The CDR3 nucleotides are TGTGCCAGCTCACCATCCGGGACAGGGGCTGGAAACACCATATATTTT.

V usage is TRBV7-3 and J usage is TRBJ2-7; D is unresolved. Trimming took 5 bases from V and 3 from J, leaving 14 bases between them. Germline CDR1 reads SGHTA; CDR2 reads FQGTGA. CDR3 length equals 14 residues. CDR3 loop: CASSLAGSDYEQYF. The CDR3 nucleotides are TGTGCCAGCAGCCTCGCCGGGTCCGACTACGAGCAGTACTTC.

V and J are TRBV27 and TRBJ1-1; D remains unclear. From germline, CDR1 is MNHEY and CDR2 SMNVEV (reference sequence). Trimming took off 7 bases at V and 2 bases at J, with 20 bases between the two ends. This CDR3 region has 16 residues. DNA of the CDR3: TGTGCCAGCACCCCCAACATAGGAGTGACCAACACTGAAGCTTTCTTT. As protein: CASTPNIGVTNTEAFF.

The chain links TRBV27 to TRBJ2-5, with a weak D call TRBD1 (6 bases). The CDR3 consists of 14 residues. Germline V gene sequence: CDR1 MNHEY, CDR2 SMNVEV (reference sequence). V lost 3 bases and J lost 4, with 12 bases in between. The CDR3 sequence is CASSFQGMGETQYF. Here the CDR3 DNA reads TGTGCCAGCAGTTTCCAGGGGATGGGAGAGACCCAGTACTTC.

The CDR3 nucleotides read TGTGCCAGCAGCGGCGAAGGCGGACAGGCCTCCTACGAGCAGTACTTC. It translates to CASSGEGGQASYEQYF. The chain links TRBV5-5 to TRBJ2-7; 7 nucleotides match TRBD1. The CDR3 sequence is 16 residues long. V was clipped by 4 bases and J by 0 bases; unmatched bases: 10. Germline V CDR1 and CDR2: SGHKS, YYEKEE (reference sequence).

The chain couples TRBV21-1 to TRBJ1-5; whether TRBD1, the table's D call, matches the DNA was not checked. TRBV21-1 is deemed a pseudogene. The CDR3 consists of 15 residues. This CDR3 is CASSTTGDSNQPQHF. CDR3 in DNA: TGTGCCAGCAGTACGACAGGAGATAGCAATCAGCCCCAGCATTTT.

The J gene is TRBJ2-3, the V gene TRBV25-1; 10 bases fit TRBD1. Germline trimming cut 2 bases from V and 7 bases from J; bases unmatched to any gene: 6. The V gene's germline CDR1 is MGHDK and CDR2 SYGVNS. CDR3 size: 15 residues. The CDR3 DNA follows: TGTGCCAGCAGTGAAGGGTTGGGACAGGGGTATACGCAGTATTTT. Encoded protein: CASSEGLGQGYTQYF.

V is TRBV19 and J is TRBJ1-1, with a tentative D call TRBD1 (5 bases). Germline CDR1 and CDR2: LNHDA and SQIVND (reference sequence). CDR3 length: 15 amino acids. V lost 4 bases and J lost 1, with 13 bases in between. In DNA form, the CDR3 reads TGTGCCAGTAGTACCTCAGGGTCGTGGAACACTGAAGCTTTCTTT. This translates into CASSTSGSWNTEAFF.

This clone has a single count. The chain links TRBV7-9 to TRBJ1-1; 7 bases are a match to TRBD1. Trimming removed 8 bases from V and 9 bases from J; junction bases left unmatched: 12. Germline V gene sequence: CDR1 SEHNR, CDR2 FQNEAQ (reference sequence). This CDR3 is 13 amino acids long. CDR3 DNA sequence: TGTGCCAGCGGCTACGGACAGGCGAATAAAGCTTTCTTT. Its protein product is CASGYGQANKAFF.

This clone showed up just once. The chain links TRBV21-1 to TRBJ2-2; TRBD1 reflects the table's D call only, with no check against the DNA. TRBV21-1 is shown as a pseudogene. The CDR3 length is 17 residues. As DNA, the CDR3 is TGTGCCAGCAGCGCAATACCCGGGACAGAATTCACCGGGGAGCTGTTTTTT. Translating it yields CASSAIPGTEFTGELFF.

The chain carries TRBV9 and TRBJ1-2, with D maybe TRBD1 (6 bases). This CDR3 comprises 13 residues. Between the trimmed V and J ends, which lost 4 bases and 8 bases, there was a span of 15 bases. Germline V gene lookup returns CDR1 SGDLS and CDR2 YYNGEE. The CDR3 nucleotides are TGTGCCAGCAGCCTCCGGCAAGGGGGAGGCTACACCTTC. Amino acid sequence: CASSLRQGGGYTF.